This T cell receptor beta chain was sequenced for a study of cytomegalovirus exposure and HLA in healthy donors. While unrecorded immune exposures were likely, the donors were nominally healthy when sampled. Use of 60 Vbeta and 13 Jbeta primers characterized the PCR. TCRdb's table, derived via immunoSEQ multiplex PCR, lists solely in-frame clones and lacks some. Of 100,000 to 150,000 clones listed, 72% were seen once; the top ten hold under 5%. Germline values: CDR1 LGHNA, CDR2 YNFKEQ. This CDR3 has 14 amino acids. V lost 3 bases, J lost 7 bases, and 3 bases stayed unmatched. This chain uses TRBV4-2 with TRBJ1-3; 10 bases are shared with TRBD1. The specimen was PBMCs. This receptor was taken from a man aged 30 to 45 in good health and CMV-seronegative. The DNA for the CDR3 is TGTGCCAGCAGCCAGACGGACAGGGGGAACACCATATATTTT. Translated, it gives CASSQTDRGNTIYF.